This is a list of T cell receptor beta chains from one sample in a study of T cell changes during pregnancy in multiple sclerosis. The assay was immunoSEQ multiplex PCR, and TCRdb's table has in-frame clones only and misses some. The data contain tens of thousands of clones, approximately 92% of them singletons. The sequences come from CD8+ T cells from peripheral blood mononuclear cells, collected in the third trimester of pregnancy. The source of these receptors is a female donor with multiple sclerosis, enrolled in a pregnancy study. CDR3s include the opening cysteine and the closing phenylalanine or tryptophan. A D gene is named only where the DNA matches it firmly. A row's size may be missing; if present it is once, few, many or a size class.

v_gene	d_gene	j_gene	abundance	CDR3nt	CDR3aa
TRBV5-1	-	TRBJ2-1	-	TGCGCCAGCAGCTTGGAAGGACAGTCGACGAATGAGCAGTTCTTC	CASSLEGQSTNEQFF
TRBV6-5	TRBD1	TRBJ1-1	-	TGTGCCAGCGCACAAGGACAGGGAAGCACTGAAGCTTTCTTT	CASAQGQGSTEAFF
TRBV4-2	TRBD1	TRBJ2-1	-	TGTGCCAGCAGTCCCGGGACAGGGAACTACAATGAGCAGTTCTTC	CASSPGTGNYNEQFF
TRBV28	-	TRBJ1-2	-	TGTGCCAGCAGTTTGGACACCGGTCAGCACACCTTC	CASSLDTGQHTF
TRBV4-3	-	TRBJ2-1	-	TGCGCCAGCAGCCTGGGGCAGGGGAGGGACAATGAGCAGTTCTTC	CASSLGQGRDNEQFF
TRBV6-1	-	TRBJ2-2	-	TGTGCCATTACACAGGAGTACACCGGGGAGCTGTTTTTT	CAITQEYTGELFF
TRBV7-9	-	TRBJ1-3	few	TGTGCCAGCCAGCGGGAGGGGGAAGGAAACACCATATATTTT	CASQREGEGNTIYF
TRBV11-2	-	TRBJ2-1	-	TGTGCCAGCACCCTGGCTTATGAGCAGTTCTTC	CASTLAYEQFF
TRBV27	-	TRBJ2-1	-	TGTGCCAGCAGTTTTGGGCACGAGCAGTTCTTC	CASSFGHEQFF
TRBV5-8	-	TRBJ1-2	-	TGTGCCAGCAGACAATCCGGGACTGGTTATGGCTACACCTTC	CASRQSGTGYGYTF
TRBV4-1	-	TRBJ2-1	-	TGCGCCAGCAGCCAAGATGACGGACTAAGAAATGAGCAGTTCTTC	CASSQDDGLRNEQFF
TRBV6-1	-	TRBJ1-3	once	TGTGCCAGCAGTGAAGAGGACAATGGAAACACCATATATTTT	CASSEEDNGNTIYF
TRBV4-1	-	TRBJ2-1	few	TGCGCCAGCAGCCAAGATCTGGCTTCCCAGGCCAATGAGCAGTTCTTC	CASSQDLASQANEQFF
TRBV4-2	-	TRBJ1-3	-	TGTGCCAGCAGCCAAGATGAAAGGGGATGGGGAAACACCATATATTTT	CASSQDERGWGNTIYF
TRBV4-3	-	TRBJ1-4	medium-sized	TGCGCCAGCAGCCAAGCTCGGGGTTATAATGAAAAACTGTTTTTT	CASSQARGYNEKLFF
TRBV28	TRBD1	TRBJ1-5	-	TGTGCCAGCAGTTTGGACAGGGGGCAAAGGAGCAATCAGCCCCAGCATTTT	CASSLDRGQRSNQPQHF
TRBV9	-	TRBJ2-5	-	TGTGCCAGCAGCGTCTCAGGCGCCCAAGAGACCCAGTACTTC	CASSVSGAQETQYF
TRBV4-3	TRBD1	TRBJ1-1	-	TGCGCCAGCAGCCAAGATCGGAGACAGGGGGCGGGGAGGGGAGCTTTCTTT	CASSQDRRQGAGRGAFF
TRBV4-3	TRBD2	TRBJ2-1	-	TGCGCCAGCAGCCAAGATACTAGCGGGGGGGACCACAATGAGCAGTTCTTC	CASSQDTSGGDHNEQFF
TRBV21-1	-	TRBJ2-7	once	TGTGCCAGCAGCAATTGGAGAGAGCAGTACTTC	CASSNWREQYF
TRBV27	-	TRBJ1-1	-	TGTGCCAGCAGTTTACAGGGTGTCTCTGAAGCTTTCTTT	CASSLQGVSEAFF
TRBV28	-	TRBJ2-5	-	TGTGCCAGCACCTTGTCGTGGGGGCGCGAAGAGACCCAGTACTTC	CASTLSWGREETQYF
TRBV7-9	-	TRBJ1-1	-	TGTGCCAGCAGCTTAGAGTCGTGGGGGGTCACTGAAGCTTTCTTT	CASSLESWGVTEAFF
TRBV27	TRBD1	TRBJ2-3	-	TGTGCCAGCAGCCTATCACAGGGGGCCGGGCTGCCGCAGTATTTT	CASSLSQGAGLPQYF
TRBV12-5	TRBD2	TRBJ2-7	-	TGTGCTAGTGGAGGGACTAGTCTTAACGAGCAGTACTTC	CASGGTSLNEQYF
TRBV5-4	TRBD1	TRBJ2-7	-	TGTGCCAGCAGCATAAGGACAGGGTCGGACGAGCAGTACTTC	CASSIRTGSDEQYF
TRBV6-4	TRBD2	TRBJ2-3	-	TGTGCCAGCAGTGTCGCTAGCGGGGGAGTAGATACGCAGTATTTT	CASSVASGGVDTQYF
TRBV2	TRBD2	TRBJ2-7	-	TGTGCCAGCAGTGAAACCTCCTCACTAGCGGGAGAGCCTGGGCTTGCCTACGAGCAGTACTTC	CASSETSSLAGEPGLAYEQYF
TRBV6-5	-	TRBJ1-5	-	TGTGCCAGCAGTTTTGGCGCGGATACGCAGCATTTT	CASSFGADTQHF
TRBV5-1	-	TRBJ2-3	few	TGCGCCAGCAGCTTGGAGACAGACACAGATACGCAGTATTTT	CASSLETDTDTQYF
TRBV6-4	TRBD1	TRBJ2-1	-	TGTGCCAGCAGTGACGGGACAGGGGGCAATGAGCAGTTCTTC	CASSDGTGGNEQFF